This is a list of T cell receptor beta chains from one sample in a study of T cell responses to AZD1222 COVID-19 vaccine. The method was immunoSEQ multiplex PCR; TCRdb's version includes in-frame clones alone and lacks a portion of them. The repertoire holds more than 85,000 clones, with roughly 92% as singletons. The input for sequencing was peripheral blood, taken 28 days after the second AZD1222 dose. The source of these receptors is an adult who received the AZD1222 COVID-19 vaccine. Both conserved end residues are part of each CDR3. Each record gives: D gene, J gene, V gene, clone size, CDR3 protein, CDR3 DNA. The D gene is left open where the match is weak. Size is omitted from some rows. Given values are once, few, many or a class for expanded clones.

>NA|TRBJ1-2|TRBV28|NA
CASHDQNYGYTF
TGTGCCAGCCACGACCAGAACTATGGCTACACCTTC
>NA|TRBJ2-2|TRBV4-2|NA
CASSQEGANSNTGELFF
TGTGCCAGCAGCCAAGAGGGGGCCAACTCGAACACCGGGGAGCTGTTTTTT
>TRBD1|TRBJ2-7|TRBV9|once
CASSMGTGGYEQYF
TGTGCCAGCAGCATGGGGACAGGGGGCTACGAGCAGTACTTC
>NA|TRBJ1-2|TRBV5-1|NA
CASSLDGAYGYTF
TGCGCCAGCAGCTTGGACGGAGCCTATGGCTACACCTTC
>NA|TRBJ1-2|TRBV19|NA
CASSRDSNYGYTF
TGTGCCAGTAGTAGAGACAGTAACTATGGCTACACCTTC
>TRBD1|TRBJ1-2|TRBV30|once
CALEPRDREGGYTF
TGTGCATTGGAACCTAGGGACAGGGAGGGGGGCTACACCTTC
>NA|TRBJ1-5|TRBV3-1/TRBV3-2|NA
CASSQENTGHRHSNQPQHF
TGTGCCAGCAGCCAAGAGAATACCGGACACCGCCATAGCAATCAGCCCCAGCATTTT
>NA|TRBJ1-3|TRBV11-2|NA
CASSLMASGNTIYF
TGTGCCAGCAGCTTAATGGCCTCTGGAAACACCATATATTTT
>NA|TRBJ2-5|TRBV12-5|NA
CASGLVQVAGETQYF
TGTGCTAGTGGTTTGGTACAGGTGGCCGGCGAGACCCAGTACTTC
>TRBD1|TRBJ1-4|TRBV10-3|NA
CAISQDRANEKLFF
TGTGCCATCAGCCAGGACAGGGCTAATGAAAAACTGTTTTTT
>NA|TRBJ1-3|TRBV6-6|NA
CASRGGPSGNTIYF
TGTGCCAGCAGGGGCGGACCTTCTGGAAACACCATATATTTT
>NA|TRBJ1-1|TRBV3-1/TRBV3-2|NA
CASSQDRNRQAFF
TGTGCCAGCAGCCAAGATAGGAACAGACAAGCTTTCTTT
>NA|TRBJ2-7|TRBV30|once
CAWSVPTTHPSYEQYF
TGTGCCTGGAGTGTACCGACAACGCATCCCTCCTACGAGCAGTACTTC
>NA|TRBJ2-6|TRBV7-6|once
CASSLGTGHFSGANVLTF
TGTGCCAGCAGCTTGGGGACGGGACACTTCTCTGGGGCCAACGTCCTGACTTTC
>TRBD2|TRBJ2-2|TRBV2|NA
CASRMPSGGAGTGELFF
TGTGCCAGCAGGATGCCTAGCGGGGGGGCGGGCACCGGGGAGCTGTTTTTT
>NA|TRBJ2-3|TRBV5-5|NA
CASSLGGLGGTDTQYF
TGTGCCAGCAGCTTGGGAGGGCTTGGCGGCACAGATACGCAGTATTTT
>NA|TRBJ2-1|TRBV3-1/TRBV3-2|NA
CASSHADEQFF
TGTGCCAGCAGTCACGCCGACGAGCAGTTCTTC
>NA|TRBJ1-1|TRBV5-1|NA
CASSLDSGAGKAFF
TGCGCCAGCAGCTTGGATAGTGGGGCAGGGAAAGCTTTCTTT
>TRBD1|TRBJ2-7|TRBV6-6|once
CASSPLRDRHIWEQYF
TGTGCCAGCAGTCCCTTAAGGGACAGGCACATATGGGAGCAGTACTTC
>NA|TRBJ2-7|TRBV27|NA
CASSLPGTPTYEQYF
TGTGCCAGCAGTTTACCCGGGACACCCACCTACGAGCAGTACTTC
>NA|TRBJ2-3|TRBV3-1/TRBV3-2|NA
CASSQGPDTQYF
TGTGCCAGCAGCCAAGGCCCAGATACGCAGTATTTT
>NA|TRBJ1-6|TRBV7-9|NA
CASSLGNYNSPLHF
TGTGCCAGCAGCTTAGGGAACTATAATTCACCCCTCCACTTT
>NA|TRBJ2-2|TRBV7-7|NA
CASSLVTAGELFF
TGTGCTAGCAGCTTAGTTACGGCCGGGGAGCTGTTTTTT
>NA|TRBJ1-6|TRBV5-4|NA
CASSSMDVDNSPLHF
TGTGCCAGCAGCTCCATGGACGTGGATAATTCACCCCTCCACTTT
>NA|TRBJ1-3|TRBV29-1|few
CSVSSGAGNTIYF
TGCAGCGTCTCTTCGGGGGCTGGAAACACCATATATTTT
>NA|TRBJ1-1|TRBV10-2|few
CASSESLGGNTEAFF
TGCGCCAGCAGTGAGTCACTAGGGGGTAACACTGAAGCTTTCTTT
>TRBD1|TRBJ1-3|TRBV2|NA
CASSGTGVGNTIYF
TGTGCCAGCAGCGGTACAGGGGTCGGAAACACCATATATTTT
>NA|TRBJ1-1|TRBV5-1|NA
CASSPSPDRLYGTEAFF
TGCGCCAGCAGCCCCTCCCCGGACAGACTCTATGGGACTGAAGCTTTCTTT
>TRBD2|TRBJ2-1|TRBV9|once
CASSRERLAGGLGSYNEQFF
TGTGCCAGCAGCCGAGAGAGACTAGCGGGGGGCTTAGGCTCCTACAATGAGCAGTTCTTC
>NA|TRBJ1-1|TRBV6-6|NA
CASRSAGGRNTEAFF
TGTGCCAGCAGGTCCGCGGGGGGACGGAACACTGAAGCTTTCTTT
>TRBD2|TRBJ2-7|TRBV5-1|NA
CASQTSGDSSYEQYF
TGCGCCAGTCAGACTAGCGGGGATAGCTCCTACGAGCAGTACTTC
>TRBD2|TRBJ2-1|TRBV18|NA
CASSLASLAGSEQFF
TGTGCCAGCTCACTAGCATCACTAGCGGGGAGTGAGCAGTTCTTC
>TRBD2|TRBJ2-3|TRBV6-5|NA
CASSRKRDTDTQYF
TGTGCCAGCAGTCGTAAGCGGGACACAGATACGCAGTATTTT
>TRBD2|TRBJ2-7|TRBV4-1|NA
CASSQLGLASYEQYF
TGCGCCAGCAGCCAACTCGGACTAGCCTCCTACGAGCAGTACTTC
>NA|TRBJ2-1|TRBV20-1|NA
CSASLALSSYNEQFF
TGCAGTGCTAGTTTGGCCTTGAGCTCCTACAATGAGCAGTTCTTC
>TRBD1|TRBJ2-1|TRBV13|NA
CASSGTGSYNEQFF
TGTGCCAGCAGCGGGACAGGGTCCTACAATGAGCAGTTCTTC
>TRBD2|TRBJ2-1|TRBV12-5|NA
CASALGVGTSGGFQYNEQFF
TGTGCTAGTGCCCTGGGGGTCGGGACTAGCGGGGGCTTCCAGTACAATGAGCAGTTCTTC
>NA|TRBJ1-2|TRBV20-1|NA
CSASGGAGNYGYTF
TGCAGTGCTAGTGGAGGAGCAGGGAACTATGGCTACACCTTC
>NA|TRBJ1-2|TRBV7-3|NA
CASSSDEGYGYTF
TGTGCCAGCAGCTCCGACGAGGGCTATGGCTACACCTTC
>NA|TRBJ1-2|TRBV6-5|NA
CASRNYDGYTF
TGTGCCAGCAGGAACTACGATGGCTACACCTTC
>NA|TRBJ1-5|TRBV19|NA
CASSIYSVTGTNQPQHF
TGTGCCAGTAGTATTTATTCGGTAACGGGTACCAATCAGCCCCAGCATTTT
>NA|TRBJ1-5|TRBV5-1|NA
CASSLGGISNQPQHF
TGCGCCAGCAGCTTGGGAGGGATTAGCAATCAGCCCCAGCATTTT
>NA|TRBJ2-1|TRBV2|NA
CASSDLEGEQFF
TGTGCCAGCAGTGATTTAGAAGGGGAGCAGTTCTTC
>TRBD1|TRBJ1-2|TRBV19|NA
CASSIRTGGWVAYGYTF
TGTGCCAGTAGTATCCGGACAGGGGGGTGGGTGGCCTATGGCTACACCTTC
>NA|TRBJ2-7|TRBV5-1|NA
CASSLDLQGVQGGQYF
TGCGCCAGCAGCTTGGATCTCCAGGGAGTACAGGGAGGGCAGTACTTC
>NA|TRBJ1-5|TRBV12-3/TRBV12-4|NA
CASSLNGNQPQHF
TGTGCCAGCAGTTTGAACGGGAATCAGCCCCAGCATTTT
>NA|TRBJ2-2|TRBV3-1/TRBV3-2|NA
CASSSFNTGELFF
TGTGCCAGCAGTTCCTTTAACACCGGGGAGCTGTTTTTT
>NA|TRBJ1-1|TRBV13|NA
CASSLEEGNTEAFF
TGTGCCAGCAGCCTGGAGGAAGGTAATACTGAAGCTTTCTTT
>NA|TRBJ1-5|TRBV19|NA
CASTRGDQPQHF
TGTGCCAGTACCCGGGGCGACCAGCCCCAGCATTTT
>NA|TRBJ1-1|TRBV5-1|NA
CASSLGPDTEAFF
TGCGCCAGCAGCTTGGGGCCAGACACTGAAGCTTTCTTT